A single sample gave rise to the 9 T cell receptor beta chains below, sequenced in a study of cytomegalovirus exposure and HLA in healthy donors. The primer mix had 60 Vbeta and 13 Jbeta primers. Here immunoSEQ multiplex PCR was the method, and the copy in TCRdb shows in-frame clones only, minus some. The table lists 65,000 to 95,000 clones, with approximately 4.3% in the top ten. Sample: PBMCs. All receptors come from a man aged 25-45 years in good health and CMV-seronegative.

With respect to this clone: Other DNA sequences within the sample encode an identical CDR3. V usage is TRBV2 and J usage is TRBJ1-1, with 10 bases that match TRBD1. This CDR3 comprises 13 residues. In germline, CDR1 is SNHLY, CDR2 FYNNEI. With V trimmed by 6 bases and J by 3 bases, 1 base remained unmatched. The CDR3 reads CASRDRGDTEAFF. In DNA form, the CDR3 reads TGTGCCAGCAGGGACAGGGGGGACACTGAAGCTTTCTTT.

The rearrangement links TRBV7-9 to TRBJ2-1; 12 nucleotides line up with TRBD1. This CDR3 comprises 19 residues. Germline V CDR1 and CDR2: SEHNR, FQNEAQ (reference sequence). J was trimmed by 8 bases and V by 2 bases; bases with no gene match: 16. This chain's CDR3 is CASSLNVVVGQGAPDEQFF. The DNA for the CDR3 is TGTGCCAGCAGCTTAAATGTTGTGGTGGGACAGGGGGCCCCCGATGAGCAGTTCTTC.

This chain links TRBV19 with TRBJ2-2, with unresolved D. Per germline, CDR1 LNHDA and CDR2 SQIVND (reference sequence). V lost 6 bases to trimming and J lost 6 bases, with 14 bases between them. The CDR3 consists of 14 residues. CDR3 nucleotides: TGTGCCAGTAGCTCCACAATTGGAGCCGGGGAGCTGTTTTTT. This codes for CASSSTIGAGELFF.

The gene calls are TRBV28 and TRBJ2-7, with 8 nucleotides matching TRBD1. CDR3 length: 14 amino acids. CDR1 and CDR2 (germline): MDHEN, SYDVKM. V shed 7 bases, J shed 2 bases, and the junction held 7 bases outside the gene matches. The CDR3 region is CASITSQGAYEQYF. The CDR3 DNA follows: TGTGCCAGCATCACTTCACAGGGGGCCTACGAGCAGTACTTC.

The chain combines TRBV5-4 with TRBJ1-2, with 7 bases aligning to TRBD1. V dropped 2 bases and J dropped 3; count of bases not matched to a gene: 4. This CDR3 has 14 residues. Germline CDR1 is SGHNT and CDR2 is YYREEE (reference sequence). The CDR3 is CASSLGGGDYGYTF. The CDR3 coding sequence is TGTGCCAGCAGCTTAGGGGGCGGAGACTATGGCTACACCTTC.

The V call is TRBV6-6, the J call TRBJ1-1; D gene ambiguous. The CDR3 totals 12 residues. Trimming removed 9 bases at V and 0 bases at J, with 8 bases between. Germline V lookup: CDR1 MNHNY, CDR2 SVGAGI (reference sequence). For the CDR3, the DNA is TGTGCCAGTCGGAGGTTGAACACTGAAGCTTTCTTT. Translating gives CASRRLNTEAFF.

V usage is TRBV9 and J usage is TRBJ1-1; TRBD1 agrees at 7 bases. This CDR3 spans 15 amino acids. Per germline, CDR1 SGDLS and CDR2 YYNGEE. V lost 0 bases and J lost 4; bases outside the gene matches: 6. The CDR3 bases are TGTGCCAGCAGCGTAGCCACAGGGGTGGGCACTGAAGCTTTCTTT. Translation: CASSVATGVGTEAFF.

CDR3 amino acids: CASSSQLNNEQFF. In DNA form, the CDR3 reads TGTGCCAGCAGTTCACAGCTAAACAATGAGCAGTTCTTC. The chain combines TRBV6-1 with TRBJ2-1; D not resolved. Between the trimmed V and J ends, which lost 5 bases and 5 bases, there was a span of 10 bases. CDR3 length: 13 amino acids. Germline V gene lookup returns CDR1 MNHNS and CDR2 SASEGT.

This rearrangement joins TRBV6-5 to TRBJ2-5; TRBD1 agrees at 9 bases. This CDR3 spans 13 amino acids. The V and J ends lost 6 bases and 13 bases, in that order; junction bases with no gene match: 12. CDR1 and CDR2 (germline): MNHEY, SVGAGI. The CDR3, as DNA: TGTGCCAGCAGAACCCCGGGACAGGGAGGGTGGTACTTC. This translates into CASRTPGQGGWYF.